A selection of T cell receptor beta chains follows, all from one sample in a study of shared clonotypes between healthy human individuals. TCRdb keeps only in-frame clones here, not all; method: immunoSEQ multiplex PCR. The sample lists nearly 1,000,000 clones, less than 85% occurring once. Sequencing used memory CD4+ T cells sorted from blood. The receptors stem from a man between 18 and 29 years old in good health. CDR3s include the opening cysteine and the closing phenylalanine or tryptophan. D genes are given only for firm matches. Clone size is given for some rows only: seen once, a few or many times, or a class if the clone is expanded.

length	V	J	size	D	CDR3	DNA
15	TRBV5-4	TRBJ2-7	.	TRBD1	CASSGGTGFTYEQYF	TGTGCCAGCAGCGGCGGGACAGGGTTCACCTACGAGCAGTACTTC
13	TRBV11-2	TRBJ1-1	.	.	CASSLGLNTEAFF	TGTGCCAGCAGCTTAGGACTGAACACTGAAGCTTTCTTT
16	TRBV7-2	TRBJ2-1	.	TRBD2	CASSLEFSLAGNEQFF	TGTGCCAGCAGCTTAGAGTTTTCCCTAGCGGGCAATGAGCAGTTCTTC
14	TRBV29-1	TRBJ1-2	.	.	CSADGRGGDRGYTF	TGCAGCGCCGACGGTCGAGGGGGTGATCGTGGCTACACCTTC
12	TRBV5-4	TRBJ1-1	.	.	CASRRQNTEAFF	TGTGCCAGCAGACGCCAGAACACTGAAGCTTTCTTT
13	TRBV5-5	TRBJ1-1	.	.	CASSLEANTEAFF	TGTGCCAGCAGCTTGGAAGCCAACACTGAAGCTTTCTTT
16	TRBV6-1	TRBJ2-3	.	TRBD1	CASSETGAARTDTQYF	TGTGCCAGCAGTGAGACAGGGGCCGCCCGCACAGATACGCAGTATTTT
14	TRBV6-5	TRBJ1-6	once	.	CASSLSGIGSPLHF	TGTGCCAGCAGCCTTTCAGGGATCGGTTCACCCCTCCACTTT
14	TRBV4-3	TRBJ2-5	once	.	CASSHHREGETQYF	TGCGCCAGCAGCCACCACAGGGAGGGAGAGACCCAGTACTTC
14	TRBV7-9	TRBJ2-5	.	.	CASSLEPGPETQYF	TGTGCCAGCAGCTTAGAGCCAGGGCCAGAGACCCAGTACTTC
15	TRBV9	TRBJ1-3	many	.	CASSVDQFSGNTIYF	TGTGCCAGCAGCGTAGACCAGTTCTCTGGAAACACCATATATTTT
15	TRBV27	TRBJ2-3	.	TRBD2	CASSLNGRSTDTQYF	TGTGCCAGCAGTTTAAACGGGAGGAGCACAGATACGCAGTATTTT
13	TRBV6-5	TRBJ2-1	.	TRBD2	CASKQRGGNEQFF	TGTGCCAGCAAGCAGCGGGGGGGAAATGAGCAGTTCTTC
12	TRBV28	TRBJ1-2	few	TRBD1	CASRKGASGFTF	TGTGCCAGCAGGAAGGGGGCGAGTGGGTTTACCTTC
16	TRBV5-5	TRBJ2-5	.	.	CASSQRRGPNQETQYF	TGTGCCAGCAGCCAACGAAGGGGACCTAACCAAGAGACCCAGTACTTC
13	TRBV6-1	TRBJ1-1	few	.	CASLSRSDGGAFF	TGTGCCAGCCTAAGTAGATCGGACGGTGGGGCTTTCTTT
13	TRBV10-3	TRBJ2-7	.	TRBD1	CAIRGDRATEQYF	TGTGCCATCAGGGGGGACAGGGCTACCGAGCAGTACTTC
14	TRBV15	TRBJ1-4	.	TRBD1	CATSRRGQGKKLFF	TGTGCCACCAGCAGGAGGGGACAGGGGAAGAAACTGTTTTTT
13	TRBV6-1	TRBJ1-5	.	TRBD1	CASSADRNQPQHF	TGTGCCAGCAGTGCGGACAGGAATCAGCCCCAGCATTTT
14	TRBV7-8	TRBJ2-7	.	TRBD1	CASRDRKGSYEQYF	TGTGCCAGCAGGGACAGGAAGGGCTCCTACGAGCAGTACTTC
14	TRBV6-6	TRBJ2-2	.	.	CASSFPVGTGELFF	TGTGCCAGCAGTTTCCCAGTGGGCACCGGGGAGCTGTTTTTT
18	TRBV4-3	TRBJ2-4	.	TRBD2	CASSQERGAQGAKNIQYF	TGCGCCAGCAGCCAAGAGCGGGGGGCACAGGGAGCCAAAAACATTCAGTACTTC
15	TRBV4-1	TRBJ2-6	many	.	CASSQESSGANVLTF	TGCGCCAGCAGCCAAGAAAGCTCTGGGGCCAACGTCCTGACTTTC
16	TRBV5-5	TRBJ1-5	once	TRBD1	CASSGGQGSGNQPQHF	TGTGCCAGCAGCGGGGGACAGGGATCGGGCAATCAGCCCCAGCATTTT
16	TRBV30	TRBJ1-1	few	.	CAWSISYRVENTEAFF	TGTGCCTGGAGTATATCGTATCGCGTGGAGAACACTGAAGCTTTCTTT
15	TRBV10-3	TRBJ2-7	few	TRBD1	CAISESGGAVYEQYF	TGTGCCATCAGTGAGTCAGGGGGCGCGGTCTACGAGCAGTACTTC
16	TRBV19	TRBJ2-5	.	.	CASSISLTGSAQTQYF	TGTGCCAGTAGTATATCTTTGACGGGGAGCGCGCAGACCCAGTACTTC
13	TRBV7-9	TRBJ1-1	.	.	CASSPSGNTEAFF	TGTGCCAGCAGCCCATCGGGGAACACTGAAGCTTTCTTT
15	TRBV6-1	TRBJ1-1	.	.	CASSDRLGVGTEAFF	TGTGCCAGCAGTGATCGCCTAGGGGTGGGCACTGAAGCTTTCTTT
17	TRBV5-1	TRBJ2-1	.	TRBD1	CASSRTGTGYGSGEQFF	TGCGCCAGCAGCCGGACCGGGACAGGGTATGGATCGGGAGAGCAGTTCTTC
12	TRBV30	TRBJ1-1	.	.	CAWSESKGEAFF	TGTGCCTGGAGTGAATCCAAAGGAGAAGCTTTCTTT
16	TRBV2	TRBJ2-3	.	TRBD2	CASKAGLAGAADTQYF	TGTGCCAGCAAAGCGGGACTAGCGGGAGCTGCAGATACGCAGTATTTT
12	TRBV7-2	TRBJ2-7	few	.	CASSVGGYEQYF	TGTGCCAGCAGCGTTGGGGGGTACGAGCAGTACTTC
15	TRBV5-4	TRBJ2-3	.	TRBD1	CASSPRGRLADTQYF	TGTGCCAGCAGCCCGAGGGGGCGCTTGGCAGATACGCAGTATTTT
15	TRBV19	TRBJ2-7	once	.	CASSIKEGQNYEQYF	TGTGCCAGTAGTATAAAGGAGGGACAGAATTACGAGCAGTACTTC
14	TRBV6-1	TRBJ2-7	.	TRBD1	CASTGRDRTYEQYF	TGTGCCAGCACTGGCCGGGACAGGACCTACGAGCAGTACTTC
14	TRBV6-1	TRBJ1-2	.	.	CASSERNRPYGYTF	TGTGCCAGCAGTGAAAGAAACAGACCCTATGGCTACACCTTC
11	TRBV2	TRBJ1-1	.	.	CASSERTEAFF	TGTGCCAGCAGTGAGAGGACTGAAGCTTTCTTT
13	TRBV6-5	TRBJ2-2	.	.	CASRNTNTGELFF	TGTGCCAGCAGAAATACGAACACCGGGGAGCTGTTTTTT
14	TRBV5-1	TRBJ2-7	.	TRBD1	CASSSTGTDYEQYF	TGCGCCAGCAGCTCGACCGGGACAGACTACGAGCAGTACTTC
13	TRBV10-1	TRBJ2-7	.	TRBD1	CASARDRAIEQYF	TGCGCCAGCGCAAGGGACAGGGCTATCGAGCAGTACTTC
12	TRBV30	TRBJ2-2	.	.	CASKGNTGELFF	TGTGCCTCTAAGGGGAACACCGGGGAGCTGTTTTTT